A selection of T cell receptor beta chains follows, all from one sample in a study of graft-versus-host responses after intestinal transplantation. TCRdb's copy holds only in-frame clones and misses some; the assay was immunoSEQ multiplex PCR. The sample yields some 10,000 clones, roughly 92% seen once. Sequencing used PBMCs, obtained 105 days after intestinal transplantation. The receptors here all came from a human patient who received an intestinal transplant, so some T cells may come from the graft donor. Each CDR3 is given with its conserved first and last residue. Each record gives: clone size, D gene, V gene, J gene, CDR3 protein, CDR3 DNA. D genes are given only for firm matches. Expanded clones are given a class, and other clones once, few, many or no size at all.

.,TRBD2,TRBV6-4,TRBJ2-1,CASSDSTSGSNEQFF,TGTGCCAGCAGTGACTCGACTAGCGGGAGCAATGAGCAGTTCTTC
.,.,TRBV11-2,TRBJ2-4,CASSLTYSQSGIQYF,TGTGCCAGCAGCTTAACATATAGTCAGTCAGGCATTCAGTACTTC
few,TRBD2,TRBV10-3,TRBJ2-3,CAISEGTSDTDTQYF,TGTGCCATCAGTGAAGGGACTAGCGACACAGATACGCAGTATTTT
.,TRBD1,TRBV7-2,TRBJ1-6,CASSFSGQINSPLHF,TGTGCCAGCAGCTTTTCGGGACAGATTAATTCACCCCTCCACTTT
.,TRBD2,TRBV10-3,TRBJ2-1,CAISTSSSGGPGDEQFF,TGTGCCATCAGTACCTCCTCGAGCGGGGGGCCGGGGGATGAGCAGTTCTTC
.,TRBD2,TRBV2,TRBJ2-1,CASSWTSGRYNEQFF,TGTGCCAGCAGTTGGACTAGCGGGAGGTACAATGAGCAGTTCTTC
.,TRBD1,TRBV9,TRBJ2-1,CASSPQGDGASGEQFF,TGTGCCAGCAGCCCTCAGGGGGATGGGGCGTCTGGTGAGCAGTTCTTC
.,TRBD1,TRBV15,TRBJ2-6,CATSRGRGPFSGANVLTF,TGTGCCACCAGCAGAGGCAGGGGGCCATTCTCTGGGGCCAACGTCCTGACTTTC
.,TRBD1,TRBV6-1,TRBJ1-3,CASSDGQGRDTIYF,TGTGCCAGCAGTGACGGACAGGGGAGGGACACCATATATTTT
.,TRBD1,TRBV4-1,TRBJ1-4,CASSFPGGRRFF,TGCGCCAGCAGCTTCCCAGGGGGCCGGCGGTTTTTT
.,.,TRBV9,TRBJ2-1,CASSPIGGWKNEQFF,TGTGCCAGCAGCCCGATAGGAGGGTGGAAGAATGAGCAGTTCTTC
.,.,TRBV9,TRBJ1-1,CASHVTLNTEAFF,TGTGCCAGCCATGTCACACTAAACACTGAAGCTTTCTTT
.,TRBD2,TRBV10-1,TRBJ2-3,CASSAERDADTQYF,TGCGCCAGCAGTGCTGAGCGGGACGCAGATACGCAGTATTTT
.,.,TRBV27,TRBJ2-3,CASRTLDTQYF,TGTGCCAGCAGGACTCTAGATACGCAGTATTTT
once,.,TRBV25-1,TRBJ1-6,CASSEYGRSNSPLHF,TGTGCCAGCAGTGAATATGGCAGGTCGAATTCACCCCTCCACTTT
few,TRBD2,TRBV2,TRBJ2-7,CASWGRGGEQYF,TGTGCCTCTTGGGGTCGGGGGGGCGAGCAGTACTTC
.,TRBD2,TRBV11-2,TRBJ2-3,CASGTSGGYTDTQYF,TGTGCCAGCGGGACTAGCGGGGGTTACACAGATACGCAGTATTTT
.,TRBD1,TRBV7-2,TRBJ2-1,CASSLGTGMDEQFF,TGTGCCAGCAGCTTGGGGACAGGGATGGATGAGCAGTTCTTC
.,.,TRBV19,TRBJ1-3,CARRGQINRNTIYF,TGTGCCAGGAGAGGACAGATTAATAGAAACACCATATATTTT
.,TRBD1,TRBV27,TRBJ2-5,CASGRATGPQETQYF,TGTGCCAGCGGAAGGGCGACAGGGCCTCAAGAGACCCAGTACTTC
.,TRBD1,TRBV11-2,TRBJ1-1,CASSIPGQLEAFF,TGTGCCAGCAGCATACCGGGACAGCTCGAAGCTTTCTTT
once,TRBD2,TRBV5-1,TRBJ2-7,CASSLKAGGSYEQYF,TGCGCCAGCAGCTTGAAAGCGGGGGGTTCCTACGAGCAGTACTTC
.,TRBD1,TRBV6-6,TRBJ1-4,CASSYLGQANEKLFF,TGTGCCAGCAGTTACCTGGGACAGGCCAATGAAAAACTGTTTTTT
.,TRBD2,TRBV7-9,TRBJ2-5,CASSPTGGRETQYF,TGTGCCAGCAGCCCCACGGGGGGGCGAGAGACCCAGTACTTC
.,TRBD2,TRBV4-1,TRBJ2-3,CASSQEGTSGDADTQYF,TGCGCCAGCAGCCAAGAAGGGACTAGCGGGGACGCAGATACGCAGTATTTT
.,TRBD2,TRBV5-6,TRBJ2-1,CASSCGRGGLNEQFF,TGTGCCAGCAGCTGCGGGCGGGGGGGCCTTAATGAGCAGTTCTTC
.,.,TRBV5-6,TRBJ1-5,CASTLWGGNQPQHF,TGTGCCAGCACCCTCTGGGGAGGGAATCAGCCCCAGCATTTT
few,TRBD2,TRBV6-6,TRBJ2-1,CASTKGGLAPNEQFF,TGTGCCAGCACCAAAGGGGGACTAGCTCCCAATGAGCAGTTCTTC
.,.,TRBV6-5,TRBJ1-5,CASSYTYRENQPQHF,TGTGCCAGCAGTTACACATATCGGGAGAATCAGCCCCAGCATTTT
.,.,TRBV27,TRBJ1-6,CASSFGGWSPLHF,TGTGCCAGCAGTTTCGGGGGTTGGTCACCCCTCCACTTT
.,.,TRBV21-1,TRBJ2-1,CASSKVAGGSYNEQFF,.
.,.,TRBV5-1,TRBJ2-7,CASSSGEIRYEQYF,TGCGCCAGCAGCTCCGGGGAAATCCGCTACGAGCAGTACTTC
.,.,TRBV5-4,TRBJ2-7,CASRYSLESEQYF,TGTGCCAGCAGATATTCACTAGAGTCCGAGCAGTACTTC
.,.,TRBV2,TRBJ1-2,CAYHGGFGGDINYGYTF,TGTGCCTACCATGGGGGGTTCGGGGGTGATATTAACTATGGCTACACCTTC
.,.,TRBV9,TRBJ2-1,CASSVGQANEQFF,TGTGCCAGCAGCGTAGGACAGGCCAATGAGCAGTTCTTC
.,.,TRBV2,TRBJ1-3,CASSASSGNTIYF,TGTGCCAGCAGCGCGAGCTCTGGAAACACCATATATTTT
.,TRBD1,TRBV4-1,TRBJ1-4,CASSQAGGKKLFF,TGCGCCAGCAGCCAAGCAGGGGGCAAAAAACTGTTTTTT
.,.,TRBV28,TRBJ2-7,CASSAPGPSYEQYF,TGTGCCAGCAGTGCTCCGGGACCATCCTACGAGCAGTACTTC
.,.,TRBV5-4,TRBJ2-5,CASSRKQYQETQYF,TGTGCCAGCAGCCGAAAACAATACCAAGAGACCCAGTACTTC
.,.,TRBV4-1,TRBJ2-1,CASSHPPSADGFYNEQFF,TGCGCCAGCAGCCATCCACCCTCTGCGGACGGGTTCTACAATGAGCAGTTCTTC
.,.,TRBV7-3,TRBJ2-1,CASSFRTANEQFF,TGTGCCAGCAGCTTTCGGACTGCCAATGAGCAGTTCTTC
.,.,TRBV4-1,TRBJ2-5,CASSQDRTEEETQYF,TGCGCCAGCAGCCAAGATAGGACAGAAGAGGAGACCCAGTACTTC
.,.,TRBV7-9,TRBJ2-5,CASSVSWGETQYF,TGTGCCAGCAGCGTCTCGTGGGGCGAGACCCAGTACTTC
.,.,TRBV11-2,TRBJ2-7,CASSLDLTYYEQYF,TGTGCCAGCAGCTTAGATCTAACGTACTACGAGCAGTACTTC
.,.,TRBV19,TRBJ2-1,CASSLLPPGLIYNEQFF,TGTGCCAGTAGTCTCCTTCCCCCGGGATTGATCTACAATGAGCAGTTCTTC
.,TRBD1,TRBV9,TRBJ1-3,CASSGETGASSGNTIYF,TGTGCCAGCAGCGGAGAGACAGGGGCAAGCTCTGGAAACACCATATATTTT
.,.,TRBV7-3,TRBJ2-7,CASSQTLGGKESEQYF,TGTGCCAGCAGCCAAACCCTAGGGGGAAAAGAAAGCGAGCAGTACTTC
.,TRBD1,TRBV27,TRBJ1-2,CASSLSWDSNYGYTF,TGTGCCAGCAGTTTATCTTGGGACAGTAACTATGGCTACACCTTC
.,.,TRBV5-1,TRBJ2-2,CASSAGTTNTGELFF,TGCGCCAGCAGCGCCGGGACGACCAACACCGGGGAGCTGTTTTTT
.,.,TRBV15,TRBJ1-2,CATSRDGPGVVYGYTF,TGTGCCACCAGCAGAGATGGCCCAGGGGTGGTCTATGGCTACACCTTC
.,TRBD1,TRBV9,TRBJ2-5,CASSVGTGVGETQYF,TGTGCCAGCAGCGTCGGGACAGGGGTAGGAGAGACCCAGTACTTC
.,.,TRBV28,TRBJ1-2,CASSFRGTTYPFWYGYTF,TGTGCCAGCAGTTTCCGGGGGACCACTTACCCCTTCTGGTATGGCTACACCTTC
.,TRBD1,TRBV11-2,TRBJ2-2,CASSSQGAGELFF,TGTGCCAGCAGCTCACAGGGGGCCGGGGAGCTGTTTTTT
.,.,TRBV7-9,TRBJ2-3,CASSLLRDTQYF,TGTGCCAGCAGCTTACTACGTGATACGCAGTATTTT
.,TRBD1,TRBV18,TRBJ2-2,CASSPPIRGPVLAMAGELFF,TGTGCCAGCTCACCACCGATCAGGGGGCCTGTCCTGGCGATGGCCGGGGAGCTGTTTTTT
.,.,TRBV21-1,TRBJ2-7,CASSKGQQPSGEQYF,TGTGCCAGCAGCAAAGGTCAGCAGCCCTCTGGCGAGCAGTACTTC
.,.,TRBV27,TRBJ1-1,CASRMGGLAEAFF,TGTGCCAGCAGGATGGGGGGCCTCGCTGAAGCTTTCTTT
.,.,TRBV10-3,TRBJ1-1,CAISPQNTEAFF,TGTGCCATCAGCCCTCAGAACACTGAAGCTTTCTTT
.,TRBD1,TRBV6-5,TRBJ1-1,CASSPDRGNTEAFF,TGTGCCAGCAGCCCGGACAGGGGGAACACTGAAGCTTTCTTT
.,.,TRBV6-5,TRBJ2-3,CASSYGLAGTDTQYF,TGTGCCAGCAGTTATGGGCTAGCAGGCACAGATACGCAGTATTTT